This entry features one TCR beta chain sequence. The antigen remains undetermined. CDR3 length: 17 amino acids. The germline CDR1 and CDR2 sequences are MNHEY and SVGEGT. cDNA libraries for TRB were generated by 5' RACE incorporating UMI labels. TCRdb reprocessed the 5' RACE reads, with one entry per CDR3 protein and no DNA. The specimen's table records over 20,000 distinct CDR3 sequences. The sample is drawn from a study of CXCR3-negative and CXCR3-positive naive CD8 T cells. Study summary: The dataset comprises roughly 150 million TRB reads in total, with about 1.5 +/- 0.3 million reads per library. Study-level results: The study inferred TCR strength from TRB CDR3 properties and found comparable surface CD5 between naive subsets. Relative to memory CD8+ cells, whose diversity was much lower, both naive subsets had comparably high diversity.

Material for sequencing was memory CD8+ T cells from blood. The receptor's source is a human donor in good health. Some clones in this sample may be carry-over from other donors' samples. The gene calls are TRBV6-2 or TRBV6-3 and TRBJ2-3; checking the TCRdb D call of TRBD2 is not possible without DNA. CDR3 residues: CASSEETMDSSTDTQYF.